The source of this T cell receptor beta chain is a study of T cell responses to AZD1222 COVID-19 vaccine. Study conclusions and caveats: It was only a handful of AZD1222 recipients who were seropositive at baseline. The study sampled repertoires only after the peak T cell response. Among spike-specific TCRs, nearly half reportedly target unmutated variant regions.

Points on this clone: The antigen remains undetermined.

The V gene's germline CDR1 is SGDLS and CDR2 YYNGEE. Deletions cut 0 bases from V and 4 bases from J, with 5 bases between. This CDR3 is built from 12 residues. The data were produced by immunoSEQ multiplex PCR, yet TCRdb's version contains in-frame clones alone and is incomplete. The sample has more than 75,000 clones; around 89% are singletons. This receptor was taken from an adult in good health. Sequences were derived from peripheral blood, sampled on day 0 of AZD1222 vaccination. The J gene is TRBJ2-7, the V gene TRBV9, with no clear D. This chain's CDR3 is CASSVAGYEQYF. DNA of the CDR3: TGTGCCAGCAGCGTAGCTGGGTACGAGCAGTACTTC. Together with reference TRBV9 and TRBJ2-7, the CDR3 gives the full variable domain: DSGVTQTPKHLITATGQRVTLRCSPRSGDLSVYWYQQSLDQGLQFLIQYYNGEERAKGNILERFSAQQFPDLHSELNLSSLELGDSALYFCASSVAGYEQYFGPGTRLTVT.